This is a list of T cell receptor beta chains from one sample in a study of response to subunit inactivated influenza vaccine. TCRdb processed the RT-PCR reads anew with MiXCR; each CDR3 protein has one entry. The top ten clones hold 11% of a sample with about 700,000 distinct CDR3 sequences, 15% to 18% of them seen once. The starting material was PBMCs from blood, obtained 11 to 12 days after vaccination. Receptor source: a man aged 50-60 years who received an inactivated influenza vaccine. CDR3s leave out the opening cysteine and the closing phenylalanine or tryptophan. The order of the fields is CDR3 protein, D gene, J gene, clone size, V gene. A D gene is named only where the DNA matches it firmly. Size is stated for part of the rows, as once, few or many counts, or as a class when the clone is expanded.

CDR3: ASSQGQGFGNTEAF
D: TRBD1
J: TRBJ1-1
size: NA
V: TRBV3-1

CDR3: ATSDGTGLLGQPQH
D: TRBD1
J: TRBJ1-5
size: NA
V: TRBV24-1

CDR3: ASSPGLAAGELF
D: TRBD2
J: TRBJ2-2
size: NA
V: TRBV7-3

CDR3: ASSSLGFTEAF
D: NA
J: TRBJ1-1
size: NA
V: TRBV7-2

CDR3: ASSPRQRATNEKLF
D: NA
J: TRBJ1-4
size: few
V: TRBV18

CDR3: ASSQDPRLAYGYT
D: NA
J: TRBJ1-2
size: NA
V: TRBV4-2

CDR3: ASSQGKRNTIY
D: NA
J: TRBJ1-3
size: many
V: TRBV3-1

CDR3: ASSRDSAEAF
D: TRBD1
J: TRBJ1-1
size: NA
V: TRBV7-6

CDR3: ASSQYWTGGYEQF
D: TRBD1
J: TRBJ2-1
size: few
V: TRBV7-6

CDR3: SARSTTETYEQY
D: NA
J: TRBJ2-7
size: many
V: TRBV20-1

CDR3: SAARQGVNTGELF
D: TRBD1
J: TRBJ2-2
size: few
V: TRBV20-1

CDR3: ASSQDIGSDTQY
D: NA
J: TRBJ2-3
size: few
V: TRBV3-1

CDR3: ASSPVGGFGTDTQH
D: NA
J: NA
size: NA
V: TRBV9

CDR3: ASSQYRVSYEQY
D: NA
J: TRBJ2-7
size: few
V: TRBV14

CDR3: ASSLSIGNEQY
D: NA
J: TRBJ2-7
size: NA
V: TRBV5-6

CDR3: ASSALSGVGELF
D: NA
J: TRBJ2-2
size: NA
V: TRBV7-2

CDR3: ASRSWTSGGKINYNEQF
D: TRBD2
J: TRBJ2-1
size: few
V: TRBV11-1

CDR3: SASLRPREQF
D: NA
J: TRBJ2-1
size: few
V: TRBV20-1

CDR3: ASSLFGTASSGANVLT
D: NA
J: TRBJ2-6
size: NA
V: TRBV7-3

CDR3: ASSYPPNGYT
D: NA
J: TRBJ1-2
size: NA
V: TRBV6-2/TRBV6-3

CDR3: ASSPPARFLSGANVLT
D: NA
J: TRBJ2-6
size: NA
V: TRBV18

CDR3: ASSGPDPLTNEKLF
D: NA
J: TRBJ1-4
size: NA
V: TRBV2

CDR3: ASSYWQGVTGELF
D: NA
J: TRBJ2-2
size: few
V: TRBV6-5

CDR3: ASSATGGAVDTQY
D: TRBD1
J: TRBJ2-3
size: NA
V: TRBV5-1

CDR3: ASSSGGSGRTDTQY
D: NA
J: TRBJ2-3
size: few
V: TRBV5-1

CDR3: ASSQEKDIMGYNEQF
D: NA
J: TRBJ2-1
size: NA
V: TRBV4-3

CDR3: ASSYYLGGNEQF
D: NA
J: TRBJ2-1
size: NA
V: TRBV5-4

CDR3: SVRQPNQPQH
D: NA
J: TRBJ1-5
size: few
V: TRBV29-1

CDR3: ASSLTVGGLDGYT
D: NA
J: TRBJ1-2
size: NA
V: TRBV7-8

CDR3: ASSPSLGTRLYEQY
D: NA
J: TRBJ2-7
size: NA
V: TRBV27

CDR3: ASNYGGPGELF
D: NA
J: TRBJ2-2
size: few
V: TRBV18

CDR3: ASSQQLRGRGADTQY
D: NA
J: TRBJ2-3
size: NA
V: TRBV4-3

CDR3: ASSLDSGQGHYEQY
D: TRBD1
J: TRBJ2-7
size: few
V: TRBV5-1

CDR3: ASRLEDNEQF
D: NA
J: TRBJ2-1
size: many
V: TRBV3-1

CDR3: ASSFGGTSGNEQY
D: TRBD2
J: TRBJ2-7
size: NA
V: TRBV5-1

CDR3: ASSTPESGMYEETQY
D: NA
J: TRBJ2-5
size: NA
V: TRBV11-2

CDR3: ASSQDSRAGELF
D: NA
J: TRBJ2-2
size: NA
V: TRBV4-1

CDR3: ASSYSLRTGTGAYEQY
D: TRBD1
J: TRBJ2-7
size: few
V: TRBV6-2/TRBV6-3

CDR3: ASSPQTGTGYNSNQPQH
D: TRBD1
J: TRBJ1-5
size: few
V: TRBV4-3

CDR3: ASSLGDRSYGYT
D: NA
J: TRBJ1-2
size: many
V: TRBV5-1

CDR3: ASSLDGWVDTGELF
D: NA
J: TRBJ2-2
size: NA
V: TRBV5-1

CDR3: ASSFGVGHYEQY
D: NA
J: TRBJ2-7
size: NA
V: TRBV27

CDR3: STNSPSNQPQH
D: NA
J: TRBJ1-5
size: few
V: TRBV20-1

CDR3: ASSPQSGRDSYGYT
D: NA
J: TRBJ1-2
size: NA
V: TRBV7-2

CDR3: ASSSRVEETQY
D: NA
J: TRBJ2-5
size: NA
V: TRBV5-1

CDR3: ASSLDRLGTDTQY
D: NA
J: TRBJ2-3
size: few
V: TRBV7-2

CDR3: ASSFLPADTQY
D: NA
J: TRBJ2-3
size: NA
V: TRBV14

CDR3: ASSQEGNSRRAIY
D: NA
J: TRBJ1-3
size: NA
V: TRBV4-2

CDR3: ASSRSEQF
D: NA
J: TRBJ2-1
size: few
V: TRBV11-2

CDR3: ASSSPLRDRAYEQY
D: TRBD1
J: TRBJ2-7
size: few
V: TRBV7-9

CDR3: ASSLTQARRRTDTQY
D: NA
J: TRBJ2-3
size: few
V: TRBV28

CDR3: ASSQDRRSGVGYT
D: NA
J: TRBJ1-2
size: few
V: TRBV4-1

CDR3: AWTSGPISYT
D: NA
J: TRBJ1-2
size: few
V: TRBV30

CDR3: ATSENRQVAPRGTY
D: NA
J: TRBJ2-3
size: NA
V: TRBV24-1

CDR3: ASSYVRGGADTQY
D: NA
J: TRBJ2-3
size: few
V: TRBV6-2/TRBV6-3